One and the same sample provided the 21 T cell receptor beta chains below, sequenced in a study of blood T cells in healthy people across ages (dated by TCRdb to 2013 to 2016). The library was built by means of 5' RACE. Sequenced on an Illumina HiSeq 2500. A second roughly 6 to 11 cycle PCR used a sample-barcoded 5' primer and a J-beta primer mix. In TCRdb, the public reads were trimmed at Q25 with fastp and aligned with MiXCR, with productive beta chains retained. Rows with a matching CDR3 protein are joined into one entry that keeps the most common DNA and genes. Here the sample has around 800,000 distinct CDR3 sequences; about 59% occur a single time. The ten top clones hold 28% of the sample. Material: blood. The receptors originated from a man aged 25 to 40 in good health.

The chain combines TRBV7-2 with TRBJ2-3, with D hard to call. V was cut by 5 bases and J by 5 bases, with 8 bases left in between. CDR3 length equals 12 residues. The germline CDR1 and CDR2 sequences are SGHTA and FQGNSA. DNA for the CDR3: TGTGCCAGCAGCCACGTAGGAGATACGCAGTATTTT. Protein sequence: CASSHVGDTQYF.

The chain joins TRBV7-3 to TRBJ2-1; D not certain. The CDR3 loop spans 13 amino acids. With 3 bases removed from V and 9 bases from J, the gap between germline ends came to 12 bases. The germline V gene has CDR1 SGHTA and CDR2 FQGTGA. CDR3 DNA sequence: TGTGCCAGCAGCTTCGGCCGAACGGCTGAGCAGTTCTTC. Translated: CASSFGRTAEQFF. The full variable domain, rest sourced from reference TRBV7-3 and TRBJ2-1, is GAGVSQTPSNKVTEKGKYVELRCDPISGHTALYWYRQSLGQGPEFLIYFQGTGAADDSGLPNDRFFAVRPEGSVSTLKIQRTERGDSAVYLCASSFGRTAEQFFGPGTRLTVL.

The chain recombines TRBV7-8 with TRBJ1-4, with a weak D call TRBD1 (6 bases). Trimming took 5 bases from V and 12 from J, leaving 16 bases between them. Looked up from germline, CDR1 is SGHVS and CDR2 is FQNEAQ. The CDR3 sequence is 13 residues long. CDR3 amino acids: CASSPGTPGELFF. CDR3 nucleotides: TGTGCCAGCAGCCCCGGGACACCAGGTGAACTGTTTTTT.

This chain joins TRBV28 and TRBJ2-5, with 16 positions matching TRBD2. This CDR3 region has 17 residues. V dropped 5 bases and J dropped 6; count of bases not matched to a gene: 9. In germline, CDR1 is MDHEN, CDR2 SYDVKM. This CDR3 is CASSPPGLAGGRKTQYF. The CDR3 nucleotides read TGTGCCAGCAGTCCGCCGGGACTAGCGGGGGGGCGAAAGACCCAGTACTTC.

V and J are TRBV12-3 or TRBV12-4 and TRBJ1-4; 11 positions agree with TRBD1. Trimming removed 6 bases from V and 3 bases from J; junction bases left unmatched: 6. The CDR3 length is 16 residues. The CDR3 DNA follows: TGTGCCAGCAGCCGGACAGGGGGCCTCGCTAATGAAAAACTGTTTTTT. The encoded protein is CASSRTGGLANEKLFF.

The chain employs TRBV10-3 and TRBJ2-7; unclear D gene. Germline values: CDR1 ENHRY, CDR2 SYGVKD. CDR3 length equals 13 residues. V lost 8 bases and J lost 6, with 17 bases in between. CDR3 amino acids: CAIGKAPSSEQYF. The CDR3 DNA follows: TGTGCCATCGGCAAAGCCCCCTCGAGCGAGCAGTACTTC.

This clonotype was seen a few times. The rearrangement joins TRBV6-2 or TRBV6-3 to TRBJ2-5, with 8 bases fitting TRBD2. The CDR3 is made up of 15 amino acids. V shed 6 bases and J 1 base; nucleotides not matched to a gene: 7. Germline V gene sequence: CDR1 MNHEY, CDR2 SVGEGT. Written as DNA, the CDR3 is TGTGCCAGCAGATCGGGGGGGGATCTCCAAGAGACCCAGTACTTC. This codes for CASRSGGDLQETQYF.

Many counts were recorded for this clonotype. The chain combines TRBV7-2 with TRBJ2-3; 15 bases are a match to TRBD2. Germline CDR1 reads SGHTA; CDR2 reads FQGNSA. The CDR3 covers 17 residues. The V segment lost 6 bases and the J segment 8 bases; nucleotides outside the gene matches: 12. Written as DNA, the CDR3 is TGTGCCAGCAGTTTCCTTGGACTAGCGGGGGGGCAGGCTACGCAGTATTTT. It codes for CASSFLGLAGGQATQYF.

The chain combines TRBV2 with TRBJ1-2, with 10 bases lining up with TRBD1. The CDR3 is 14 amino acids. Germline V lookup: CDR1 SNHLY, CDR2 FYNNEI. V was pared by 4 bases and J by 4 bases, with 3 bases of the junction left unmatched. CDR3 nucleotides: TGTGCCAGCAGTGGGGACAGGGGATTCTATGGCTACACCTTC. Translated, it gives CASSGDRGFYGYTF.

V gene TRBV4-3 combines with J gene TRBJ2-1; no clear D. CDR3 length equals 15 residues. Germline V gene lookup returns CDR1 LGHNA and CDR2 YSLEER. Trimming left V 3 bases short and J 3 bases short, with 12 bases between. The CDR3 DNA follows: TGCGCCAGCAGCCACTCAGAGACCTTCTACAATGAGCAGTTCTTC. Translating gives CASSHSETFYNEQFF.

This chain joins TRBV9 and TRBJ2-5; possibly TRBD1 for D (6 bases). Deletions cut 3 bases from V and 4 bases from J, with 10 bases between. CDR3 size: 13 residues. The V gene's germline CDR1 is SGDLS and CDR2 YYNGEE. The CDR3 is CASSGRDIETQYF. Here the CDR3 DNA reads TGTGCCAGCAGCGGCCGGGACATAGAGACCCAGTACTTC.

The chain carries TRBV18 and TRBJ2-5; D gene uncertain. The CDR3 covers 13 residues. Trimming left V 2 bases short and J 0 bases short, with 4 bases between. The germline gives CDR1 KGHSH, CDR2 LQKENI. The CDR3 region has the DNA TGTGCCAGCTCACCAAGACACCAAGAGACCCAGTACTTC. Translated, it gives CASSPRHQETQYF.

This sequence joins TRBV28 and TRBJ1-5; D gene uncertain. Trimming shortened V by 7 bases and J by 1 base, and 2 bases separated the two germline ends. Germline V gene lookup returns CDR1 MDHEN and CDR2 SYDVKM. The CDR3 sequence is 11 residues long. In nucleotides, the CDR3 is TGTGCCAGCACGAGCAATCAGCCCCAGCATTTT. It translates to CASTSNQPQHF.

The chain employs TRBV4-3 and TRBJ2-6; D gene ambiguous. V was cut by 0 bases and J by 2 bases, with 8 bases left in between. CDR3 length: 16 residues. Germline CDR1 reads LGHNA; CDR2 reads YSLEER. In nucleotides, the CDR3 is TGCGCCAGCAGCCAAGATCACGGTCCTGGGGCCAACGTCCTGACTTTC. Translating gives CASSQDHGPGANVLTF.

The V gene is TRBV5-5, the J gene TRBJ2-5; 11 nucleotides match TRBD1. The DNA end is a closer match to TRBJ2-7, so the J assignment may be wrong. CDR3 length: 14 residues. Germline V gene lookup returns CDR1 SGHKS and CDR2 YYEKEE (reference sequence). As DNA, the CDR3 is TGTGCCAGCAGCGAGGACAGGGGGCACTACGAGCAGTACTTC. Its translation: CASSEDRGHYEQYF.

This chain links TRBV9 with TRBJ2-5; D not certain. CDR1 and CDR2 from the germline V gene are SGDLS and YYNGEE. The CDR3 is 13 amino acids. The V end was cut by 0 bases, the J end by 4 bases, with 7 bases between. The DNA for the CDR3 is TGTGCCAGCAGCGTAGGGTCTGGAGAGACCCAGTACTTC. Its protein product is CASSVGSGETQYF.

CDR3 coding DNA: TGTGCCAGCAGCCTCGGAGCGGGGGCGCGATCGGACCAGTACTTC. Translated, it gives CASSLGAGARSDQYF. The chain combines TRBV9 with TRBJ2-5; 8 positions agree with TRBD2. The V and J ends lost 4 bases and 10 bases, in that order; junction bases with no gene match: 15. The CDR3 runs 15 residues. Germline V lookup: CDR1 SGDLS, CDR2 YYNGEE. The full variable domain, its missing parts supplied by reference TRBV9 and TRBJ2-5, is DSGVTQTPKHLITATGQRVTLRCSPRSGDLSVYWYQQSLDQGLQFLIQYYNGEERAKGNILERFSAQQFPDLHSELNLSSLELGDSALYFCASSLGAGARSDQYFGPGTRLLVL.

This clonotype turned up a few times. The CDR3 DNA sequence: TGTGCCAGCAGTACCCAACAGGGCGGTGAGGCCAACGTCCTGACTTTC. It encodes CASSTQQGGEANVLTF. The rearrangement uses TRBV6-5 and TRBJ2-6; weak D call: TRBD1 (6 bases). The CDR3 is 16 residues long. In germline, CDR1 is MNHEY, CDR2 SVGAGI. Trimming removed 5 bases at V and 6 bases at J, with 17 bases between.

V usage is TRBV27 and J usage is TRBJ2-1, with 7 positions matching TRBD1. Germline CDR1 is MNHEY and CDR2 is SMNVEV (reference sequence). After removal of 5 bases from V and 4 bases from J, the junction contained 14 bases not matched to a gene. This CDR3 has 17 amino acids. CDR3 protein: CASSRRQGTFGYNEQFF. For the CDR3, the DNA is TGTGCCAGCAGTCGAAGACAGGGAACCTTTGGTTACAATGAGCAGTTCTTC.

The chain is built from TRBV5-1 and TRBJ1-1, with D possibly matching TRBD1 (6 bases). V lost 3 bases and J 1 base, leaving 10 bases between the germline ends. Germline assignment: CDR1 SGHRS and CDR2 YFSETQ. The CDR3 loop spans 14 amino acids. The CDR3 reads CASSSPQGNTEAFF. CDR3 coding DNA: TGCGCCAGCAGCTCACCACAGGGGAACACTGAAGCTTTCTTT.

This sequence joins TRBV7-3 and TRBJ2-6, with D perhaps TRBD2 (5 bases). This CDR3 contains 19 residues. Trimming left V 1 base short and J 0 bases short, with 16 bases between. The V gene's germline CDR1 is SGHTA and CDR2 FQGTGA. The CDR3 here is CASSLNGFGSNSGANVLTF. The CDR3 DNA is TGTGCCAGCAGCTTAAATGGGTTTGGGAGCAACTCTGGGGCCAACGTCCTGACTTTC.